These 22 T cell receptor beta chains originate from one sample sequenced in a study of shared clonotypes between healthy human individuals. Assay: immunoSEQ multiplex PCR; the TCRdb copy retains only in-frame clones and omits some. The table records over 1.4 million clones, roughly 96% of them present only once. The sample consisted of naive CD4+ T cells sorted from blood. The subset here: CD45RA+ positively selected. Receptors originate from a young man in good health.

The table lists this clone with a count of one. V usage is TRBV5-1 and J usage is TRBJ2-5, with 9 bases fitting TRBD2. Trimming at V came to 2 bases and at J to 5 bases, leaving 7 bases not matched to a gene. This CDR3 spans 15 amino acids. Germline V gives CDR1 SGHRS, CDR2 YFSETQ. CDR3 nucleotides: TGCGCCAGCAGCTTAGGAGCGGGAGGATGGGAGACCCAGTACTTC. It codes for CASSLGAGGWETQYF.

Turning to this clone: Distinct nucleotide sequences in the sample also encode this CDR3. V gene TRBV19 combines with J gene TRBJ2-3; unclear D gene. The CDR3 contains 13 residues. Germline-derived CDR1 and CDR2 are LNHDA and SQIVND (reference sequence). V was cut by 2 bases and J by 1 base, with 4 bases left in between. CDR3 sequence (DNA): TGTGCCAGTAGTATACAAGGCACAGATACGCAGTATTTT. This translates into CASSIQGTDTQYF. Full variable domain (remainder filled in from reference TRBV19 and TRBJ2-3): DGGITQSPKYLFRKEGQNVTLSCEQNLNHDAMYWYRQDPGQGLRLIYYSQIVNDFQKGDIAEGYSVSREKKESFPLTVTSAQKNPTAFYLCASSIQGTDTQYFGPGTRLTVL.

The chain couples TRBV11-2 to TRBJ2-1, with D possibly TRBD2 on 6 matching bases. The V end was cut by 3 bases, the J end by 8 bases, with 17 bases between. The V gene's germline CDR1 is SGHAT and CDR2 FQNNGV. The CDR3 has 15 amino acids. CDR3 DNA sequence: TGTGCCAGCAGCTTTGGTGGGTGGGGCGGGGATGAGCAGTTCTTC. Amino acids: CASSFGGWGGDEQFF.

This clone appeared once. This same CDR3 is encoded by further DNA sequences in the sample. The chain links TRBV5-1 to TRBJ2-7; D call uncertain. Between the trimmed V and J ends, which lost 0 bases and 1 base, there was a span of 5 bases. The CDR3 covers 13 residues. Looked up from germline, CDR1 is SGHRS and CDR2 is YFSETQ. The CDR3 sequence: CASSLAGSYEQYF. The CDR3 DNA reads TGCGCCAGCAGCTTGGCCGGTTCCTACGAGCAGTACTTC. The variable domain in full, with the rest retrieved from reference TRBV5-1 and TRBJ2-7, is KAGVTQTPRYLIKTRGQQVTLSCSPISGHRSVSWYQQTPGQGLQFLFEYFSETQRNKGNFPGRFSGRQFSNSRSEMNVSTLELGDSALYLCASSLAGSYEQYFGPGTRLTVT.

This clone has a single count. The chain couples TRBV6-1 to TRBJ2-6, with D maybe TRBD1 (5 bases). The CDR3 covers 17 residues. V was pared by 1 base and J by 0 bases, with 10 bases between. In germline, CDR1 is MNHNS, CDR2 SASEGT. The CDR3 sequence is CASSEGGRFSGANVLTF. The CDR3 nucleotides are TGTGCCAGCAGTGAAGGGGGCAGGTTCTCTGGGGCCAACGTCCTGACTTTC.

V and J are TRBV5-8 and TRBJ1-3, with TRBD1 as a possible D gene (6 bases). The CDR3 covers 17 residues. V dropped 4 bases and J dropped 0 bases, with 17 bases sitting between them. Germline V gene data show CDR1 as SGHTS and CDR2 as YDEGEE. CDR3 protein: CASSTYSGTLSGNTIYF. The DNA of the CDR3 is TGTGCCAGCAGCACATATTCCGGGACACTCTCTGGAAACACCATATATTTT.

V usage is TRBV5-1 and J usage is TRBJ2-7; TRBD1 might be the D (6 bases). CDR3 length: 13 amino acids. Trimming pared 4 bases from V and 0 bases from J, leaving 8 bases between. Germline CDR1 and CDR2: SGHRS and YFSETQ. The CDR3 sequence is CASSNRDSYEQYF. CDR3 nucleotides: TGCGCCAGCAGCAACAGGGACTCCTACGAGCAGTACTTC.

This rearrangement joins TRBV6-6 to TRBJ1-5; 10 nucleotides agree with TRBD1. The V and J ends lost 5 bases and 10 bases, in that order; junction bases with no gene match: 11. The CDR3 has 15 amino acids. Germline V gene sequence: CDR1 MNHNY, CDR2 SVGAGI (reference sequence). CDR3 sequence reads: CASSPTTGGGGPQHF. The CDR3, as DNA: TGTGCCAGCAGTCCGACGACAGGGGGCGGAGGACCCCAGCATTTT.

V and J are TRBV7-9 and TRBJ2-5; weak D call: TRBD1 (6 bases). This CDR3 comprises 17 residues. Germline V gene data show CDR1 as SEHNR and CDR2 as FQNEAQ (reference sequence). V was pared by 5 bases and J by 0 bases, with 19 bases between. CDR3 amino acids: CASSPIGPTGYQETQYF. The DNA for the CDR3 is TGTGCCAGCAGCCCAATTGGGCCAACAGGGTACCAAGAGACCCAGTACTTC.

The chain links TRBV6-1 to TRBJ1-5; D is perhaps TRBD1 (6 bases). CDR3 length: 15 residues. V was shortened by 5 bases and J by 3 bases, with 14 bases between the two germline ends. CDR1 is MNHNS and CDR2 is SASEGT in the germline V gene. This CDR3 is CASSKMGASNQPQHF. The DNA of the CDR3 is TGTGCCAGCAGTAAAATGGGGGCATCCAATCAGCCCCAGCATTTT.

The V gene is TRBV4-1, the J gene TRBJ2-3; 7 bases align to TRBD2. This CDR3 is 15 amino acids long. Germline-derived CDR1 and CDR2 are MGHRA and YSYEKL. J lost 6 bases, V lost 5 bases, and 11 bases had no gene match. The CDR3 here is CASSLRDYRADTQYF. In DNA, the CDR3 is TGCGCCAGCAGCTTACGGGACTATCGGGCCGATACGCAGTATTTT.

This chain joins TRBV7-9 and TRBJ1-2, with D tentatively TRBD1 (5 bases). This CDR3 spans 12 amino acids. The V and J ends lost 6 bases and 8 bases respectively, with 13 bases between them. Germline V gives CDR1 SEHNR, CDR2 FQNEAQ (reference sequence). In nucleotides, the CDR3 is TGTGCCAGCAGTCCTTCAGGGTCCGGCTACACCTTC. It yields the protein CASSPSGSGYTF. Full variable domain (remainder filled in from reference TRBV7-9 and TRBJ1-2): DTGVSQNPRHKITKRGQNVTFRCDPISEHNRLYWYRQTLGQGPEFLTYFQNEAQLEKSRLLSDRFSAERPKGSFSTLEIQRTEQGDSAMYLCASSPSGSGYTFGSGTRLTVV.

This rearrangement joins TRBV18 to TRBJ1-1; 8 nucleotides line up with TRBD1. Looked up from germline, CDR1 is KGHSH and CDR2 is LQKENI. V lost 2 bases, J lost 7 bases, and 12 bases stayed unmatched. The CDR3 is 16 residues long. CDR3 region: CASSPKQTTGGSEAFF. The CDR3, as DNA: TGTGCCAGCTCACCAAAACAAACCACAGGGGGAAGTGAAGCTTTCTTT.

The chain combines TRBV4-3 with TRBJ1-5; TRBD1 agrees at 10 bases. In germline, CDR1 is LGHNA, CDR2 YSLEER. CDR3 size: 15 residues. The V and J ends lost 4 bases and 3 bases, in that order; junction bases with no gene match: 3. The chain's CDR3 is CASSRDRGPNQPQHF. The DNA for the CDR3 is TGCGCCAGCAGCCGAGACAGGGGGCCCAATCAGCCCCAGCATTTT.

The genes are TRBV5-4 and TRBJ2-3; D could derive from TRBD1 or TRBD2 (5 bases each). Germline V gene sequence: CDR1 SGHNT, CDR2 YYREEE (reference sequence). CDR3 length: 15 amino acids. Trimming stripped 3 bases from V and 6 bases from J, with 17 bases between. The DNA for the CDR3 is TGTGCCAGCAGCTCCCCATTGGGGGACGCGGATACGCAGTATTTT. This encodes CASSSPLGDADTQYF.

This clone was seen more than once but under ten times. This chain uses TRBV7-9 with TRBJ2-2; D is unresolved. Germline-derived CDR1 and CDR2 are SEHNR and FQNEAQ (reference sequence). The CDR3 covers 14 residues. In DNA form, the CDR3 reads TGTGCGCCCTCCCCCAGTACGAACACCGGGGAGCTGTTTTTT. Amino acid sequence: CAPSPSTNTGELFF.

The V gene is TRBV4-1, the J gene TRBJ2-2; D is uncertain. Trimming removed 1 base at V and 1 base at J, with 10 bases between. CDR1 MGHRA and CDR2 YSYEKL come from the germline V gene. This CDR3 contains 16 residues. CDR3 sequence (DNA): TGCGCCAGCAGCCAAGTCTTGCGTCGGAACACCGGGGAGCTGTTTTTT. The encoded protein is CASSQVLRRNTGELFF.

V is TRBV7-2 and J is TRBJ2-7, with D possibly TRBD1 on 5 matching bases. The CDR3 sequence is 13 residues long. Trimming took 4 bases from V and 2 from J, leaving 9 bases between them. Germline values: CDR1 SGHTA, CDR2 FQGNSA. DNA for the CDR3: TGTGCCAGCAGCTCCCTGACAGCCTACGAGCAGTACTTC. Its translation: CASSSLTAYEQYF.

J is TRBJ1-2 and V is TRBV30; a weak D match, TRBD1 (5 bases). This CDR3 is 15 amino acids long. V lost 3 bases to trimming and J lost 3 bases, with 17 bases between them. Germline-derived CDR1 and CDR2 are GTSNPN and SVGIG (reference sequence). The CDR3 here is CAWSGGRDTYYGYTF. The CDR3 DNA sequence: TGTGCCTGGAGCGGGGGACGCGATACTTACTATGGCTACACCTTC. The variable domain in full, with the rest retrieved from reference TRBV30 and TRBJ1-2, is SQTIHQWPATLVQPVGSPLSLECTVEGTSNPNLYWYRQAAGRGLQLLFYSVGIGQISSEVPQNLSASRPQDRQFILSSKKLLLSDSGFYLCAWSGGRDTYYGYTFGSGTRLTVV.

The chain carries TRBV7-2 and TRBJ2-1; possible D gene TRBD2, 6 bases. The germline gives CDR1 SGHTA, CDR2 FQGNSA. With 3 bases removed from V and 1 base from J, the gap between germline ends came to 7 bases. The CDR3 consists of 14 residues. In nucleotides, the CDR3 is TGTGCCAGCAGCTTGGGAGGTTCCTACAATGAGCAGTTCTTC. This codes for CASSLGGSYNEQFF.

The V and J genes are TRBV28 and TRBJ1-5; 9 bases match TRBD1. V lost 4 bases to trimming and J lost 8 bases; unmatched junction nucleotides: 6. The CDR3 contains 14 residues. The germline gives CDR1 MDHEN, CDR2 SYDVKM. CDR3 protein: CASSSPGTGKPQHF. In nucleotides, the CDR3 is TGTGCCAGCAGTTCCCCAGGGACAGGGAAGCCCCAGCATTTT.

The CDR3 nucleotides are TGTGCTTCCGCAATTCGGGGGCAACTAGCGGGAGCGGACGAGCAGTACTTC. Translation gives CASAIRGQLAGADEQYF. V is TRBV28 and J is TRBJ2-7; 11 bases fit TRBD2. Germline V gives CDR1 MDHEN, CDR2 SYDVKM. This CDR3 spans 17 amino acids.